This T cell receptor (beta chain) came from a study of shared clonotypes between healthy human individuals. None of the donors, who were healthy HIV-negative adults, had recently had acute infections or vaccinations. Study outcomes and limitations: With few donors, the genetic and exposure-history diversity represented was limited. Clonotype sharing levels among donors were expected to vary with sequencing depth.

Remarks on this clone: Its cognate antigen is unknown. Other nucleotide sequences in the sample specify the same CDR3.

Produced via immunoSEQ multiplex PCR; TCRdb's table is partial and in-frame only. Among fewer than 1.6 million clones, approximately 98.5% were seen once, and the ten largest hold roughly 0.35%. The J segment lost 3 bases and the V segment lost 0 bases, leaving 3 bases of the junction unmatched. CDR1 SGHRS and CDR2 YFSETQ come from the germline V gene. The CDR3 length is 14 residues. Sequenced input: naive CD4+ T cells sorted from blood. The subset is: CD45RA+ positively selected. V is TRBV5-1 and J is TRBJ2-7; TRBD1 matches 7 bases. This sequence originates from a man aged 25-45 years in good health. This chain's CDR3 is CASSLVAGGYEQYF. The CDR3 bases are TGCGCCAGCAGCTTGGTAGCAGGGGGCTACGAGCAGTACTTC.